This record covers a single TCR beta chain. Its antigen is currently unknown. This entry comes from a study of T-cell memory formation after mild COVID-19. Findings and caveats of the study: Later expanders leaned CD4+, whereas day 15 to 85 contracting clones were balanced CD4/CD8.

The CDR3 runs 10 residues. Trimming took off 7 bases at V and 7 bases at J, with 8 bases between the two ends. The germline V gene encodes CDR1 SQVTM and CDR2 ANQGSEA. Each CDR3 protein is one row after TCRdb ran MiXCR on the 5' RACE reads. The table lists some 300,000 distinct CDR3 sequences, 20% to 25% of them singletons, with roughly a fifth in the top ten. The chain employs TRBV29-1 and TRBJ2-1; D possibly corresponds to TRBD1 (5 bases). The clonotype was recovered from a man aged 18 to 35 who had mild COVID-19 (a few samples of this study predate the infection). Cell type and time point are not known. Sequencing was carried out using PBMCs or a T cell subset sorted from them (not recorded which). The CDR3 reads CSARANEQFF. In DNA form, the CDR3 reads TGCAGCGCCAGGGCGAATGAGCAGTTCTTC.